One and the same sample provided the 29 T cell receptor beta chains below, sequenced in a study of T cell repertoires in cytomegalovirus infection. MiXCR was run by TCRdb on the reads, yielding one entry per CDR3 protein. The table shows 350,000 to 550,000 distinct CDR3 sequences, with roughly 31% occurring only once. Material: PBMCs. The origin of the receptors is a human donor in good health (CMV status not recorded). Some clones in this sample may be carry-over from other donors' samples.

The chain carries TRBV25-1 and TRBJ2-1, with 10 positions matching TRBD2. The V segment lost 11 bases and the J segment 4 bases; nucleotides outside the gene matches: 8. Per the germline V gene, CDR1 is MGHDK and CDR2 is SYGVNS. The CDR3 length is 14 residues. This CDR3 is CASRERGGYNEQFF. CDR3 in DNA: TGTGCCTCGAGGGAGCGGGGGGGATACAATGAGCAGTTCTTC. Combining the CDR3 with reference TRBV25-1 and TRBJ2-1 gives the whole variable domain EADIYQTPRYLVIGTGKKITLECSQTMGHDKMYWYQQDPGMELHLIHYSYGVNSTEKGDLSSESTVSRIRTEHFPLTLESARPSHTSQYLCASRERGGYNEQFFGPGTRLTVL.

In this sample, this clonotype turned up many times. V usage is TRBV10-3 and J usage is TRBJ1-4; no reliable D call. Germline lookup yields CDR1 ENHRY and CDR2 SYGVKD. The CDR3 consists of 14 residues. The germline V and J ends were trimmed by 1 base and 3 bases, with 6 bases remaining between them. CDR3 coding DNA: TGTGCCATCAGTGAGTGGGAGTCTAATGAAAAACTGTTTTTT. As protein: CAISEWESNEKLFF.

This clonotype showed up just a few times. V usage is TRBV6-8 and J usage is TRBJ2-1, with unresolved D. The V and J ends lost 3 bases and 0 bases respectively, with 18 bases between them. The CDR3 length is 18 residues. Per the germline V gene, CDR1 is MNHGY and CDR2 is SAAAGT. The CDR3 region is CASSYIEGQARSYNEQFF. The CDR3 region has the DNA TGTGCCAGCAGTTATATCGAAGGTCAGGCCCGCTCCTACAATGAGCAGTTCTTC.

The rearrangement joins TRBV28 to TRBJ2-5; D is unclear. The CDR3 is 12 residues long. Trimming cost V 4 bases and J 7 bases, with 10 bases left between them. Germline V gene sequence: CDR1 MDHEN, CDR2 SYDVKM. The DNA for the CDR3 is TGTGCCAGCAGTTCCGGTCTGCCGACCCAGTACTTC. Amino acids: CASSSGLPTQYF.

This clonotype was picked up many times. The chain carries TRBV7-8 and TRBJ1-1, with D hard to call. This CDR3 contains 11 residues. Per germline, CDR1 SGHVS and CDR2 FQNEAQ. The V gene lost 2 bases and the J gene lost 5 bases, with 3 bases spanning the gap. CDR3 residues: CASSLSTEAFF. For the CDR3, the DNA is TGTGCCAGCAGCTTAAGTACTGAAGCTTTCTTT.

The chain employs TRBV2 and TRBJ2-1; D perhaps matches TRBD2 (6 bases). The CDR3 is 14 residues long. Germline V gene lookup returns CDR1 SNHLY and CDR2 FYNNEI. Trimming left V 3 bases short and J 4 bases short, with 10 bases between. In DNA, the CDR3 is TGTGCCAGCAGTGATGCGGGGTTATACAATGAGCAGTTCTTC. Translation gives CASSDAGLYNEQFF.

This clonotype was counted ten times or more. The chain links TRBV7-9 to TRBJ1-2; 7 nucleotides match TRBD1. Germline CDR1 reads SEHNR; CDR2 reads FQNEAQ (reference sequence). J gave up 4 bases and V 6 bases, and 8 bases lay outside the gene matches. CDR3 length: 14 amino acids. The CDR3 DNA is TGTGCCAGCAGAGTGACGGGACAGAGCTATGGCTACACCTTC. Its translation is CASRVTGQSYGYTF. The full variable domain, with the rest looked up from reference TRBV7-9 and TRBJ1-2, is DTGVSQNPRHKITKRGQNVTFRCDPISEHNRLYWYRQTLGQGPEFLTYFQNEAQLEKSRLLSDRFSAERPKGSFSTLEIQRTEQGDSAMYLCASRVTGQSYGYTFGSGTRLTVV.

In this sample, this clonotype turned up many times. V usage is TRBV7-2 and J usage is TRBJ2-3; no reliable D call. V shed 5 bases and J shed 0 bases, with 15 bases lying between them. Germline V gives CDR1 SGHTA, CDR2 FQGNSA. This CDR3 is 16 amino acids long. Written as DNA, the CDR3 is TGTGCCAGCAGCCCCCCCGCGATCGGAAGCACAGATACGCAGTATTTT. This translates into CASSPPAIGSTDTQYF.

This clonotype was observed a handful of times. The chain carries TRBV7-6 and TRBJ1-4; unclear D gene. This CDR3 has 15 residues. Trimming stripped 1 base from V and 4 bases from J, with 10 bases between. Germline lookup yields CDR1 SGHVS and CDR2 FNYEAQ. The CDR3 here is CASSLGETSNEKLFF. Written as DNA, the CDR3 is TGTGCCAGCAGCTTAGGGGAAACGAGTAATGAAAAACTGTTTTTT.

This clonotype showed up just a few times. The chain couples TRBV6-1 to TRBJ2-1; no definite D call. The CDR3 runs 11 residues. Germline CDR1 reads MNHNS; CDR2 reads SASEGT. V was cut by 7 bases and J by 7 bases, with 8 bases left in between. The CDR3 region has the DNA TGTGCCAGCACCGCACTTAATGAGCAGTTCTTC. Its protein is CASTALNEQFF.

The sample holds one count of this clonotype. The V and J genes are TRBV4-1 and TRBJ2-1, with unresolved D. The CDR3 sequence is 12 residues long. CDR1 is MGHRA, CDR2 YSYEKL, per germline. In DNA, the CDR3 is TGCTACAGCAGCCAAGAGTGGACTGAGCAGTTCTTC. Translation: CYSSQEWTEQFF.

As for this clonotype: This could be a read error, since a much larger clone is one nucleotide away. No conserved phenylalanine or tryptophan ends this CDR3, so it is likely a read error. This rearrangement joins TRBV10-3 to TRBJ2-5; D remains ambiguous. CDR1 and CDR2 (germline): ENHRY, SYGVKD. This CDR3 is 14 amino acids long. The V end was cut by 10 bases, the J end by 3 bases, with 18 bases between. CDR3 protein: CATNAGATKETQYC. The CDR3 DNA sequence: TGTGCCACCAACGCTGGAGCAACCAAAGAGACCCAGTACTGC.

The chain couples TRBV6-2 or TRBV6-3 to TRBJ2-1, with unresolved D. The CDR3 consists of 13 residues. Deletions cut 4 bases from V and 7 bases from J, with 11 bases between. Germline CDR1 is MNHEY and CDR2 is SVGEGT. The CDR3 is CASSFTRINEQFF. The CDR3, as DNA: TGTGCCAGCAGTTTCACCCGAATAAATGAGCAGTTCTTC.

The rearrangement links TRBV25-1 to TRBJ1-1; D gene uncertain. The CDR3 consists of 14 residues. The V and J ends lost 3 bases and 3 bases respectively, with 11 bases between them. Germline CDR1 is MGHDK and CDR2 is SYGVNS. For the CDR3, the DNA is TGTGCCAGCAGTGATCTCCAGACTGACACTGAAGCTTTCTTT. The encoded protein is CASSDLQTDTEAFF.

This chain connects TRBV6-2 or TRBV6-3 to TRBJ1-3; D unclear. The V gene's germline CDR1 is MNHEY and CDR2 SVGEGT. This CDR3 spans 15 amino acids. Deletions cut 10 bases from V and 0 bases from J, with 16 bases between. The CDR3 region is CATTVFGSSGNTIYF. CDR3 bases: TGTGCCACAACCGTCTTCGGGAGCTCTGGAAACACCATATATTTT.

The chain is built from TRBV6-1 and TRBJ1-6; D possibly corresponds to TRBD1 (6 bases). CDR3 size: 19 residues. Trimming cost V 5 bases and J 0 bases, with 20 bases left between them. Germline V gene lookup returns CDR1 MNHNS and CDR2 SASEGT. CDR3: CASSRSGRGQSSYNSPLHF. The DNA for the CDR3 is TGTGCCAGCAGTCGGTCAGGACGGGGGCAAAGCTCCTATAATTCACCCCTCCACTTT.

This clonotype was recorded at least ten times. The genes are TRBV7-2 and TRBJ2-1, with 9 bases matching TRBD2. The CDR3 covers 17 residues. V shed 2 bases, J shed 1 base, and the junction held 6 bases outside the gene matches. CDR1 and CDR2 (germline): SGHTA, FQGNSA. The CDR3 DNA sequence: TGTGCCAGCAGCTTAAGGGTGGCGGGGGGGTCCTACAATGAGCAGTTCTTC. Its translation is CASSLRVAGGSYNEQFF.

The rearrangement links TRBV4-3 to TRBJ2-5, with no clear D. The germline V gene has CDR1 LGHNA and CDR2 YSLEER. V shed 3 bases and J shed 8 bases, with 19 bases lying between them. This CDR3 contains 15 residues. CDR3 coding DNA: TGCGCCAGCAGCCATCTTGTTAGGACCCCTTTCACCCAGTACTTC. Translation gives CASSHLVRTPFTQYF.

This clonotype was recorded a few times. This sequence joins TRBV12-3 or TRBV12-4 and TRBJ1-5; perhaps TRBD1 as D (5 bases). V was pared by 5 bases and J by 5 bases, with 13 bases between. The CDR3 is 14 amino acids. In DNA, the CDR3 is TGTGCCAGCAGTCGAGATTGGGGGGATCAGCCCCAGCATTTT. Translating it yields CASSRDWGDQPQHF.

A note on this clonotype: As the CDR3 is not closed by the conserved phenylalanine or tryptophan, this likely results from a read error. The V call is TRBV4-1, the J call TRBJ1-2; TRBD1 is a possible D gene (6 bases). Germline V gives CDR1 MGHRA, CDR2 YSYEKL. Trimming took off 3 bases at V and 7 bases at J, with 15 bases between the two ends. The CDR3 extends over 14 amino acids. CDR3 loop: CASSHPQGSGGYTL. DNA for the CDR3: TGCGCCAGCAGCCACCCGCAGGGGTCCGGTGGCTACACCTTA.

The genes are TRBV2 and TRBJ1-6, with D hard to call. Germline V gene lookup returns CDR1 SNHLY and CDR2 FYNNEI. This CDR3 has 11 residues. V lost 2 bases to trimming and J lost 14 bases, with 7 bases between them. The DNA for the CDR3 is TGTGCCAGCAGTGAACATGAAACCCTCCACTTT. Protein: CASSEHETLHF.

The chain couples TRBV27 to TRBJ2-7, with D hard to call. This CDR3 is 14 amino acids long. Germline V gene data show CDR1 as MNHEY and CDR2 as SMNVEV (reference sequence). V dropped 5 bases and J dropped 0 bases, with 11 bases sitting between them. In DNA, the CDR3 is TGTGCCAGCAGTGACGACGTGAGCTCCTACGAGCAGTACTTC. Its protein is CASSDDVSSYEQYF.

CDR3 sequence reads: CSARSYRGQPQHF. In DNA, the CDR3 is TGCAGTGCTAGAAGTTACAGGGGTCAGCCCCAGCATTTT. J is TRBJ1-5 and V is TRBV20-1, with 7 bases aligning to TRBD1. The CDR3 runs to 13 residues. The junction had 4 bases not matched to a gene; V was cut back by 2 bases and J by 6 bases. Per germline, CDR1 DFQATT and CDR2 SNEGSKA (reference sequence).

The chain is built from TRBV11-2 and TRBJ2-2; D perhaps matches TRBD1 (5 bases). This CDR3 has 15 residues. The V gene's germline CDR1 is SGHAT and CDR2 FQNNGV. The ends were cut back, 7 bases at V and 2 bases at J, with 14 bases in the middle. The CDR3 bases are TGTGCCAGCATAAGACGCGACAGTAACACCGGGGAGCTGTTTTTT. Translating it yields CASIRRDSNTGELFF.

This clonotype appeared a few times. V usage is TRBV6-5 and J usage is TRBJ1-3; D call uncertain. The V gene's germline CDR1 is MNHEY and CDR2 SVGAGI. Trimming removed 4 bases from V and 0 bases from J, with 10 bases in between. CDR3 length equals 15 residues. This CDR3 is CASSLTVSSGNTIYF. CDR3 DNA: TGTGCCAGCAGTTTAACAGTAAGCTCTGGAAACACCATATATTTT.

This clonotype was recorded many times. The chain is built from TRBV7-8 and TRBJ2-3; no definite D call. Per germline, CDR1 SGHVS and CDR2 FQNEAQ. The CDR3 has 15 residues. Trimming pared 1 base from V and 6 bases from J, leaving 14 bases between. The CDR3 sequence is CASSLELGEGDTQYF. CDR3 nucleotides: TGTGCCAGCAGCTTAGAACTCGGCGAAGGGGATACGCAGTATTTT.

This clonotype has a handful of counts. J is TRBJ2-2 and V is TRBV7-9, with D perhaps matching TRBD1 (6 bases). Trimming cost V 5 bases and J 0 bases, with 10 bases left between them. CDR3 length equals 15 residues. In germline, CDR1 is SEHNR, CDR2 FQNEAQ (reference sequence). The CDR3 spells CASSPQGTNTGELFF. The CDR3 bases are TGTGCCAGCAGCCCGCAGGGGACGAACACCGGGGAGCTGTTTTTT.

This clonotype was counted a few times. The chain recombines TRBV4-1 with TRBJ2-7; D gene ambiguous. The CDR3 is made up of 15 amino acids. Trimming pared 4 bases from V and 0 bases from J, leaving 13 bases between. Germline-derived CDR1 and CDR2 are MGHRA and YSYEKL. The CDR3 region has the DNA TGCGCCAGCAGCCCCATAAGCGTTAGCTCCTACGAGCAGTACTTC. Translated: CASSPISVSSYEQYF.

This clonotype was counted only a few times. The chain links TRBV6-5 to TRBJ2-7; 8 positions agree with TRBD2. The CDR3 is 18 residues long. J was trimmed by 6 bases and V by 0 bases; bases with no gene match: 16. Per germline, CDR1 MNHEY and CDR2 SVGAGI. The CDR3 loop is CASSYSGRMGGGLLEQYF. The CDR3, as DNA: TGTGCCAGCAGTTACTCCGGGAGGATGGGCGGGGGGCTTCTCGAGCAGTACTTC.